The rows below give T cell receptor beta chains drawn from one sample of a study of preoperative IRX-2 immunotherapy in early breast cancer. Profiling relied on immunoSEQ multiplex PCR, and the TCRdb table lists in-frame clones only, not all of them. The sample has fewer than 40,000 clones; over 90% are singletons. This specimen was collected from a patient treated with IRX-2 immunotherapy. All receptors come from a human donor with breast cancer. Both conserved end residues are part of each CDR3. D genes are given only for firm matches. Part of the rows lack a size; the others show once, few, many or a class for expanded clones.

D	J	length	V	size	CDR3	DNA
-	TRBJ1-3	14	TRBV7-8	-	CASSLGASGNTIYF	TGTGCCAGCAGCTTAGGGGCCTCTGGAAACACCATATATTTT
-	TRBJ2-1	12	TRBV9	-	CASERTNNEQFF	TGTGCCAGCGAGCGTACCAACAATGAGCAGTTCTTC
TRBD1	TRBJ2-5	13	TRBV30	-	CAWMGDRGREQYF	TGTGCCTGGATGGGGGACAGGGGTCGTGAGCAGTACTTC
-	TRBJ2-1	12	TRBV7-3	-	CASSTLGSEQFF	TGTGCCAGCAGCACCCTAGGCAGTGAGCAGTTCTTC
TRBD1	TRBJ2-7	12	TRBV2	once	CASSLLTGQCNF	TGTGCCAGCAGCCTACTAACGGGACAGTGTAACTTC
-	TRBJ2-1	14	TRBV7-3	-	CASSSDSSYNEQFF	TGTGCCAGCAGCTCCGACAGCTCCTACAATGAGCAGTTCTTC
-	TRBJ1-2	13	TRBV9	once	CASKDGLSYGYTF	TGTGCCAGCAAGGACGGGCTAAGCTATGGCTACACCTTC
-	TRBJ2-5	13	TRBV13	-	CASSLGVGGTQYF	TGTGCCAGCAGCTTAGGTGTGGGTGGGACCCAGTACTTC
-	TRBJ2-7	13	TRBV15	once	CATSSGINYEQYF	TGTGCCACCAGCAGCGGTATCAACTACGAGCAGTACTTC
-	TRBJ1-5	15	TRBV15	-	CATSRDLGTNQPQHF	TGTGCCACCAGCAGAGATCTGGGGACAAATCAGCCCCAGCATTTT
-	TRBJ1-3	14	TRBV6-5	-	CASSYRGSGNTIYF	TGTGCCAGCAGTTACAGGGGATCTGGAAACACCATATATTTT
-	TRBJ1-2	14	TRBV19	-	CASSIVLRNYGYTF	TGTGCCAGTAGTATAGTCCTCAGGAACTATGGCTACACCTTC
TRBD2	TRBJ2-5	17	TRBV18	-	CASSPQAGVSSQETQYF	TGTGCCAGCTCACCCCAGGCGGGGGTATCAAGCCAAGAGACCCAGTACTTC
TRBD2	TRBJ2-3	17	TRBV4-2	-	CASSQDGGGSGTDTQYF	TGTGCCAGCAGCCAAGATGGGGGGGGATCGGGCACAGATACGCAGTATTTT
-	TRBJ2-7	12	TRBV10-3	-	CAISDNSYEQYF	TGTGCCATCAGTGATAACTCCTACGAGCAGTACTTC
TRBD2	TRBJ2-5	13	TRBV19	once	CASSRTRQETQYF	TGTGCCAGTAGCCGGACTAGGCAAGAGACCCAGTACTTC
-	TRBJ2-7	15	TRBV7-9	-	CASSARLGTPYEQYF	TGTGCCAGCAGCGCCCGGCTAGGGACACCCTACGAGCAGTACTTC
-	TRBJ2-1	15	TRBV11-3	-	CASSSTRSVLNEQFF	TGTGCCAGCAGCTCAACACGGTCTGTTCTCAATGAGCAGTTCTTC
-	TRBJ1-1	13	TRBV6-1	-	CASGMTANTEAFF	TGTGCCAGCGGCATGACAGCGAACACTGAAGCTTTCTTT
-	TRBJ2-3	15	TRBV7-3	-	CASSSQGIDTDTQYF	TGTGCCAGCAGTTCCCAGGGGATCGACACAGATACGCAGTATTTT
-	TRBJ2-3	13	TRBV6-5	-	CASSYSRGDTQYF	TGTGCCAGCAGTTACTCACGGGGAGATACGCAGTATTTT
TRBD1	TRBJ2-7	14	TRBV27	once	CASRYGDRLYEQYF	TGTGCCAGCAGGTACGGGGACAGACTCTACGAGCAGTACTTC
-	TRBJ1-2	16	TRBV18	-	CASLPVERSLNYGYTF	TGTGCCAGCTTACCAGTCGAGCGGTCACTTAACTATGGCTACACCTTC
-	TRBJ2-3	11	TRBV28	-	CASSATDTQYF	TGTGCCAGCAGTGCCACAGATACGCAGTATTTT
-	TRBJ1-6	15	TRBV19	-	CASKPPPILNSPLHF	TGTGCCAGTAAACCGCCCCCGATCCTTAATTCACCCCTCCACTTT
-	TRBJ2-3	15	TRBV2	once	CASSSVERSTDTQYF	TGTGCCAGCAGTTCTGTGGAACGTAGCACAGATACGCAGTATTTT
-	TRBJ1-4	15	TRBV29-1	-	CSVWGMAGGGEKLFF	TGCAGCGTTTGGGGTATGGCGGGAGGGGGTGAAAAACTGTTTTTT
-	TRBJ1-3	13	TRBV7-9	-	CASSLTAGNTIYF	TGTGCCAGCAGCTTAACTGCTGGAAACACCATATATTTT